These 4 T cell receptor beta chains came from one sample sequenced in a study of blood T cell repertoires in COVID-19. Profiling relied on immunoSEQ multiplex PCR, and the TCRdb table lists in-frame clones only, not all of them. The table includes fewer than 200,000 clones, about 85% detected once. Sequencing was done on a sample of peripheral blood. Source of these receptors: a man aged 55 to 70 who had recovered from COVID-19.

The CDR3 spells CASSSSGRGGNIQYF. The CDR3 DNA is TGTGCCAGCAGCAGTAGTGGTAGGGGTGGAAACATTCAGTACTTC. The chain uses TRBV9 and TRBJ2-4; D perhaps matches TRBD1 (5 bases). This CDR3 contains 15 residues. Trimming pared 4 bases from V and 6 bases from J, leaving 17 bases between. The V gene's germline CDR1 is SGDLS and CDR2 YYNGEE.

The table lists this clone with a count of one. The genes are TRBV24-1 and TRBJ2-3, with a possible D match to TRBD2 (5 bases). CDR1 is KGHDR and CDR2 is SFDVKD in the germline V gene. The CDR3 spans 12 residues. Trimming shortened V by 8 bases and J by 1 base, and 6 bases separated the two germline ends. In nucleotides, the CDR3 is TGTGCCACCAACGGGGGCACAGATACGCAGTATTTT. Translated, it gives CATNGGTDTQYF.

The chain couples TRBV18 to TRBJ1-1; unclear D gene. Germline V CDR1 and CDR2: KGHSH, LQKENI. The CDR3 has 13 residues. Deletions cut 6 bases from V and 1 base from J, with 9 bases between. In DNA, the CDR3 is TGTGCCAGCTCCCTGCAGGAGAACACTGAAGCTTTCTTT. This translates into CASSLQENTEAFF.

The chain links TRBV18 to TRBJ1-4; D is undetermined. V was cut by 6 bases and J by 6 bases, with 11 bases left in between. The CDR3 runs to 13 residues. The germline CDR1 and CDR2 sequences are KGHSH and LQKENI. CDR3 amino acids: CASSVRVDEKLFF. The CDR3 region has the DNA TGTGCCAGCTCCGTTCGGGTAGATGAAAAACTGTTTTTT.